This T cell receptor beta chain was identified during a study of shared clonotypes between healthy human individuals. Study-wide findings and caveats: It was anticipated that sequencing depth would influence how many clonotypes donors shared.

Per the study methods: Filtering differed because ImmunoSEQ produced junction-only sequences that carried no quality scores. Clones were sequenced by immunoSEQ multiplex PCR, and TCRdb holds only the in-frame ones, with some missing. V and J calls and clone size are given by that table; D and trimming were obtained from the DNA. The sample includes approximately 320,000 clones, 74% seen only once; the top ten take over 9%. Germline-derived CDR1 and CDR2 are MDHEN and SYDVKM. V was clipped by 8 bases and J by 0 bases, with 20 bases between them. The CDR3 sequence is 17 residues long. A note on this clone: What it binds is not known.

The source material was memory CD4+ T cells sorted from blood. Described subset: CD45RA-negative fraction. The sequence came from a man aged 25 to 40 in good health. The chain couples TRBV28 to TRBJ1-5; D is unclear. The CDR3 sequence: CASLVSMDFYSNQPQHF. CDR3 nucleotide sequence: TGTGCCAGCTTAGTATCCATGGACTTCTATAGCAATCAGCCCCAGCATTTT.